This TCR beta chain was captured by sequencing in a study of OX40 agonist ivuxolimab in advanced cancers. Overall study context: Patients received ivuxolimab, an agonistic anti-OX40 (CD134) antibody. Three patients got partial responses; one had hepatocellular carcinoma and two had cutaneous melanoma. Regarding the study as a whole: Undetermined was the antigen specificity of the expanded peripheral T cells. Some nonresponders likewise displayed low normalized T-cell clonal expansion.

Of note for this clone: Its matching antigen is unknown.

Some clones are missing from TCRdb's copy, which holds only in-frame ones; the method was immunoSEQ multiplex PCR. The sample gives tens of thousands of clones, 85% of which show up once; 1.5% to 2% is in the top ten. Germline CDR1 SGHNT, CDR2 YYREEE (reference sequence). This CDR3 region has 15 residues. V was clipped by 3 bases and J by 1 base; unmatched bases: 6. The TCR sequence derives from an adult with an advanced solid tumor such as melanoma, head and neck, liver or kidney cancer. The sequenced sample was CD4+ or CD8+ T cells sorted from blood, obtained in a trial of the OX40 agonist ivuxolimab. The chain joins TRBV5-4 to TRBJ2-5; 7 positions match TRBD1. The CDR3 nucleotides read TGTGCCAGCAGCTCACGGGGACAGATCCAAGAGACCCAGTACTTC. It yields the protein CASSSRGQIQETQYF. The whole variable domain, remainder taken from reference TRBV5-4 and TRBJ2-5, is ETGVTQSPTHLIKTRGQQVTLRCSSQSGHNTVSWYQQALGQGPQFIFQYYREEENGRGNFPPRFSGLQFPNYSSELNVNALELDDSALYLCASSSRGQIQETQYFGPGTRLLVL.